The 19 T cell receptor beta chains presented below share a single source sample, sequenced in a study of blood T cells in healthy people across ages. Combining a sample-barcoded 5' primer with a J-beta primer mix, a second PCR ran for about 7 to 11 cycles. TCRdb fed the 5' RACE reads into MiXCR, producing one record per CDR3 protein. The table includes roughly 1,300,000 distinct CDR3 sequences, roughly 59% detected once. Sequenced: blood. These receptors originate from a man younger than 35 in good health.

The V and J genes are TRBV29-1 and TRBJ2-5, with 8 bases lining up with TRBD1. This CDR3 has 13 amino acids. Germline CDR1 and CDR2: SQVTM and ANQGSEA. V lost 2 bases to trimming and J lost 11 bases; unmatched junction nucleotides: 10. DNA of the CDR3: TGCAGCGTTGAATCCACAGGGGGAAGTGAGCAGTACTTC. As protein: CSVESTGGSEQYF.

This clonotype has just a few counts. This chain joins TRBV29-1 and TRBJ2-3; the D gene is possibly TRBD1 (5 bases). The germline V and J ends were trimmed by 3 bases and 1 base, with 11 bases remaining between them. In germline, CDR1 is SQVTM, CDR2 ANQGSEA. CDR3 length equals 14 residues. The CDR3 here is CSVEVTVGTDTQYF. CDR3 sequence (DNA): TGCAGCGTTGAGGTGACAGTTGGCACAGATACGCAGTATTTT.

The V and J genes are TRBV20-1 and TRBJ2-3, with TRBD2 matching over 9 bases. The CDR3 covers 15 residues. Germline CDR1 and CDR2: DFQATT and SNEGSKA (reference sequence). V was pared by 5 bases and J by 0 bases, with 6 bases of the junction left unmatched. The CDR3 DNA reads as TGCAGTGCTCATAGCGGGGGCTCTAGCACAGATACGCAGTATTTT. Amino acid sequence: CSAHSGGSSTDTQYF.

This clonotype was observed a few times. V gene TRBV4-2 combines with J gene TRBJ1-2; tentative D call: TRBD1 (5 bases). V gave up 4 bases and J gave up 1 base, with 16 bases separating them. The CDR3 totals 16 residues. CDR1 and CDR2 from the germline V gene are LGHNA and YNFKEQ. CDR3 nucleotide sequence: TGTGCCAGCAGCCGAGAGGGGAGTACAATTAACTATGGCTACACCTTC. Residues: CASSREGSTINYGYTF.

V usage is TRBV6-5 and J usage is TRBJ2-3, with 13 positions matching TRBD2. Germline values: CDR1 MNHEY, CDR2 SVGAGI. The CDR3 is 15 residues long. The J segment lost 6 bases and the V segment lost 5 bases, leaving 5 bases of the junction unmatched. The CDR3: CASSRTSGSVDTQYF. CDR3 sequence (DNA): TGTGCCAGCAGTAGGACTAGCGGGAGTGTCGATACGCAGTATTTT.

The chain recombines TRBV14 with TRBJ2-7, with 8 nucleotides matching TRBD1. V gave up 8 bases and J gave up 7 bases; unmatched junction bases: 13. This CDR3 has 14 amino acids. Germline-derived CDR1 and CDR2 are SGHDN and FVKESK. The CDR3 loop is CASGRDRGYNEQYF. In DNA, the CDR3 is TGTGCCAGCGGCCGCGACAGGGGCTACAATGAGCAGTACTTC.

The chain employs TRBV30 and TRBJ2-1; unclear D gene. The germline V and J ends were trimmed by 4 bases and 7 bases, with 8 bases remaining between them. Germline V CDR1 and CDR2: GTSNPN, SVGIG (reference sequence). CDR3 length: 11 amino acids. The CDR3 coding sequence is TGTGCCTGGACCCGGAGAAATGAGCAGTTCTTC. It is translated as CAWTRRNEQFF.

The chain uses TRBV7-6 and TRBJ2-3; 8 nucleotides align to TRBD2. There are 15 residues in the CDR3. V lost 5 bases and J lost 2; bases outside the gene matches: 6. From germline, CDR1 is SGHVS and CDR2 FNYEAQ. The DNA of the CDR3 is TGTGCCAGCAGCGTCCCAGCGGGAGCCACAGATACGCAGTATTTT. This translates into CASSVPAGATDTQYF.

V is TRBV5-6 and J is TRBJ2-5; D call uncertain. The V end lost 3 bases, the J end lost 1 base, and 10 bases lay between the germline ends. The germline V gene encodes CDR1 SGHDT and CDR2 YYEEEE. This CDR3 contains 14 residues. CDR3 protein: CASSSGPTQETQYF. The CDR3 DNA sequence: TGTGCCAGCAGCTCGGGTCCTACCCAAGAGACCCAGTACTTC.

The CDR3 loop is CASSQERRGQTKNIQYF. The CDR3 DNA follows: TGCGCCAGCAGCCAAGAAAGGCGTGGACAGACCAAAAACATTCAGTACTTC. This chain uses TRBV4-1 with TRBJ2-4; D may be TRBD1 (6 bases). There are 17 residues in the CDR3. From germline, CDR1 is MGHRA and CDR2 YSYEKL. V was trimmed by 0 bases and J by 2 bases, leaving 14 bases between them.

The V and J genes are TRBV28 and TRBJ1-6; TRBD1 aligns across 11 bases. The V gene's germline CDR1 is MDHEN and CDR2 SYDVKM. Trimming at V came to 3 bases and at J to 9 bases, leaving 4 bases not matched to a gene. The CDR3 length is 15 residues. CDR3 loop: CASSFRTGGSSPLHF. CDR3 DNA sequence: TGTGCCAGCAGTTTCAGGACAGGGGGCTCTTCACCCCTCCACTTT.

V gene TRBV4-1 combines with J gene TRBJ1-2; D possibly corresponds to TRBD1 (5 bases). Trimming pared 1 base from V and 4 bases from J, leaving 16 bases between. Germline lookup yields CDR1 MGHRA and CDR2 YSYEKL. This CDR3 has 16 residues. The CDR3, as DNA: TGCGCCAGCAGCCAAGTTGTTGAGACAGTTATCTATGGCTACACCTTC. As protein: CASSQVVETVIYGYTF.

This clonotype was counted only a few times. V is TRBV6-5 and J is TRBJ2-1, with D uncertain. The V end was cut by 5 bases, the J end by 4 bases, with 9 bases between. The CDR3 sequence is 13 residues long. In germline, CDR1 is MNHEY, CDR2 SVGAGI. DNA for the CDR3: TGTGCCAGCAGTCCGGATGTTTACAATGAGCAGTTCTTC. Translation gives CASSPDVYNEQFF.

This chain joins TRBV24-1 and TRBJ2-1, with 8 bases identical to TRBD1. V lost 4 bases and J lost 5; bases outside the gene matches: 3. This CDR3 has 14 amino acids. The germline V gene has CDR1 KGHDR and CDR2 SFDVKD. The chain's CDR3 is CATSETTGDNEQFF. In DNA, the CDR3 is TGTGCCACCAGTGAAACGACAGGGGACAATGAGCAGTTCTTC.

Regarding this clonotype: The junction shows a germline mismatch at one end, possibly a read error. This rearrangement joins TRBV4-1 to TRBJ2-7, with a weak D call TRBD2 (6 bases). CDR1 and CDR2 from the germline V gene are MGHRA and YSYEKL. This CDR3 spans 15 amino acids. The CDR3 DNA reads as TGCGCCAGCAGTCAAGCTACTAGCAGCTACTACGAGCAGTACTTC. This codes for CASSQATSSYYEQYF.

This rearrangement joins TRBV4-1 to TRBJ2-7; 9 bases are shared with TRBD2. Germline lookup yields CDR1 MGHRA and CDR2 YSYEKL. The CDR3 runs 15 residues. The J segment lost 3 bases and the V segment lost 1 base, leaving 4 bases of the junction unmatched. The CDR3, as DNA: TGCGCCAGCAGCCAAGGTCCAGCGGGAGGCTACGAGCAGTACTTC. This translates into CASSQGPAGGYEQYF.

The chain is built from TRBV11-2 and TRBJ2-1; D is unresolved. Germline V gene sequence: CDR1 SGHAT, CDR2 FQNNGV. The CDR3 runs to 17 residues. V was clipped by 4 bases and J by 1 base, with 17 bases between them. The CDR3 region is CASSSPHYYTSYNEQFF. Here the CDR3 DNA reads TGTGCCAGCAGCTCCCCACACTATTACACGTCCTACAATGAGCAGTTCTTC. The variable domain in full, completed from reference TRBV11-2 and TRBJ2-1, reads EAGVAQSPRYKIIEKRQSVAFWCNPISGHATLYWYQQILGQGPKLLIQFQNNGVVDDSQLPKDRFSAERLKGVDSTLKIQPAKLEDSAVYLCASSSPHYYTSYNEQFFGPGTRLTVL.

This chain links TRBV29-1 with TRBJ2-7, with 7 positions matching TRBD2. The CDR3 sequence is 12 residues long. The J segment lost 6 bases and the V segment lost 0 bases, leaving 2 bases of the junction unmatched. The V gene's germline CDR1 is SQVTM and CDR2 ANQGSEA. The CDR3 DNA is TGCAGCGTTGAAGATTGGGGGGGCGAGCAGTACTTC. Residues: CSVEDWGGEQYF.

The gene calls are TRBV9 and TRBJ2-2, with 9 bases that match TRBD1. The CDR3 has 15 amino acids. The germline V gene encodes CDR1 SGDLS and CDR2 YYNGEE. Trimming took 5 bases from V and 2 from J; bases not matched to a gene: 4. The CDR3 sequence: CASREDRGNTGELFF. The CDR3 DNA reads TGTGCCAGCAGAGAGGACAGGGGAAACACCGGGGAGCTGTTTTTT. The full variable domain, its missing parts supplied by reference TRBV9 and TRBJ2-2, is DSGVTQTPKHLITATGQRVTLRCSPRSGDLSVYWYQQSLDQGLQFLIQYYNGEERAKGNILERFSAQQFPDLHSELNLSSLELGDSALYFCASREDRGNTGELFFGEGSRLTVL.